This T cell receptor beta chain is from a study of T cell responses to AZD1222 COVID-19 vaccine. TCRdb's copy holds only in-frame clones and misses some; the assay was immunoSEQ multiplex PCR. The sample contains some 140,000 clones, roughly 90% of which appear only once. This CDR3 region has 15 residues. The germline V gene has CDR1 SGHRS and CDR2 YFSETQ. V gave up 1 base and J gave up 4 bases, with 14 bases separating them. General observations from the study: Repertoires were obtained solely post-peak T cell response.

A note on this clone: Its matching antigen is unknown.

V gene TRBV5-1 combines with J gene TRBJ2-5; either TRBD1 or TRBD2 may fit D (5 bases each). This clonotype was sampled from an adult in good health. The sequencing used peripheral blood, collected on day 0 of AZD1222 vaccination. The CDR3 DNA reads as TGCGCCAGCAGCTTGTCATGGGGGTTAGGAGAGACCCAGTACTTC. Protein sequence: CASSLSWGLGETQYF.